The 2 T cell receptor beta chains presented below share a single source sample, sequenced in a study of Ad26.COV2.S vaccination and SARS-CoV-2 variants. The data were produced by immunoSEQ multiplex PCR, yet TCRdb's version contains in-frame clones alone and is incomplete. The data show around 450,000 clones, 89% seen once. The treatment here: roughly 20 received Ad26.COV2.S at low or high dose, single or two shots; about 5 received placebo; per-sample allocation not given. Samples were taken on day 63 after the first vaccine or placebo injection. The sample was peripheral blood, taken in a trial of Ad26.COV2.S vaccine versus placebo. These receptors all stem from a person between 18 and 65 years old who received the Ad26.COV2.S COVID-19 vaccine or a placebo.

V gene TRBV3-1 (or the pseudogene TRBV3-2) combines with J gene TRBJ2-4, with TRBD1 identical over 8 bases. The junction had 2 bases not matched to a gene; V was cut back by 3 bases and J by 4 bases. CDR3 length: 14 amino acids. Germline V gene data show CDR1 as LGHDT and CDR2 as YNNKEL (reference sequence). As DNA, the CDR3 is TGTGCCAGCAGCCATTGGGACAGGAAAAACATTCAGTACTTC. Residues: CASSHWDRKNIQYF.

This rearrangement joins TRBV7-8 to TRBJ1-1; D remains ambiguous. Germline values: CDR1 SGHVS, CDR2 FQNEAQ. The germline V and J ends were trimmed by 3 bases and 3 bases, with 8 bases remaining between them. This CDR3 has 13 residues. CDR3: CASSFRSDTEAFF. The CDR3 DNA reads TGTGCCAGCAGCTTTCGGTCAGACACTGAAGCTTTCTTT.